This T cell receptor beta chain was sequenced for a study of T cell changes during pregnancy in multiple sclerosis. The method was immunoSEQ multiplex PCR; TCRdb's version includes in-frame clones alone and lacks a portion of them. The data show 40,000 to 60,000 clones, approximately 92% seen once. The germline gives CDR1 SGDLS, CDR2 YYNGEE. The CDR3 has 15 residues. After removal of 4 bases from V and 10 bases from J, the junction contained 9 bases not matched to a gene. This clone was detected once. This TCR derives from a female donor with multiple sclerosis, enrolled in a pregnancy study. This sequence joins TRBV9 and TRBJ2-5; 14 nucleotides agree with TRBD2. Material: CD4+ T cells from peripheral blood mononuclear cells, obtained before pregnancy. The CDR3 DNA reads TGTGCCAGCAGCTTCAGGACTAGCGGGAGGTTAGACCAGTACTTC. Protein sequence: CASSFRTSGRLDQYF.